This T cell receptor beta chain originates from a study of vaccination effects on CD4 cells after COVID-19 (dated by TCRdb to between 2021 and 2024). In terms of the full investigation: Each participant got two doses of an mRNA SARS-CoV-2 vaccine, either BNT162b2 or mRNA-1273. In both COVID-19 convalescent patients and infection-naive vaccine recipients, the study compared SARS-CoV-2 spike-specific CD4+ TCR repertoires from before mRNA vaccination with those from after it. A total of 10 COVID-19 convalescent patients and a few SARS-CoV-2-naive healthy vaccine recipients were included in the full study. The Oncomine TCR Beta short-read assay on an Illumina iSeq 100 was used to sequence cultures from other donors in the study.

The ViraFEST assay stimulated PBMC with viral peptide pools and then used TCR sequencing to identify antigen-specific CD4+ T cell clonotypes by expansion. After approximately 11 days of culture, CD4+ T cells were isolated with the EasySep CD4+ T cell isolation kit. The absence of prior SARS-CoV-2 infection in healthy vaccine recipients was confirmed by negative nucleocapsid antibodies before and after vaccination. Approximately 2.1 million PBMC per well were cultured in IMDM with about 5.4% human AB serum, around 9.1 IU/ml IL-2 and gentamicin, plus 10 ug/ml peptides. On days 3 and 7, half of the culture medium was replaced with fresh IL-2-containing medium. Unless noted otherwise, every peptide stimulation condition was grown in triplicate wells. PBMC were separated from whole blood using Ficoll-Paque Plus gradient centrifugation and were then either cryopreserved at -140C or used fresh. The overlapping peptide pools covered the spike proteins of SARS-CoV-2 and of the common cold coronaviruses HCoV-NL63, HCoV-OC43 and HCoV-229E. The QIAamp micro DNA kit was used to extract genomic DNA from the cultured CD4+ T cells.

Concerning this clone itself: What this receptor recognizes is not known. Base qualities are missing; no much larger clone stands one base away.

CDR1 KGHSH and CDR2 LQKENI are derived from the germline V gene. V is pruned by 3 bases and J by 5 bases, leaving 2 bases of the junction without a gene match. The CDR3 runs 13 residues from the cysteine to the valine. The sequence is cut down to CDR3 DNA, 39 bases in frame from base 1. Library method: the immunoSEQ multiplex PCR assay. DNA from the cultured, isolated CD4+ T cells was subjected to TCR beta CDR3 sequencing. The paper's data handling went like this. Non-productive TCR sequences were removed, reads were trimmed to the CDR3 region, and CDR3s of at least 7 amino acids were retained. The MANAFEST web app was used to identify antigen-specific clonotypes by comparing expansion in peptide wells with expansion in reference cultures. To count as positive, a clone had to show expansion at FDR<0.05 compared with the reference and with all other wells, an odds ratio above 5, and a frequency above 0.1% in two replicate wells. Cross-reactive clonotypes were defined as significantly expanded in SARS-CoV-2 spike wells and in at least one common cold coronavirus spike condition. Levenshtein distance calculated with the stringdist R package was used to assess CDR3 similarity, and unrooted trees were constructed with ape in R 3.6.1. TCRdb provides this immuneACCESS table in a form limited to in-frame rearrangements. Some clones are lacking; in checked studies, under half of them reflect an unresolved V gene, and why the rest are absent is not known. Clonal size and the V and J genes are those of that table, whereas D and trimming came from the DNA. This sample is represented by approximately 54,000 clones; over 75% of them were singletons. Clones ranked in the top ten supply 2.4% of the sample.

The full study reports these points: The study was limited by a small number of convalescent patients and lacked early post-infection timepoints. In healthy vaccine recipients, vaccine-induced clones were almost all SARS-CoV-2 mono-reactive, with only 1 of 255 being cross-reactive with common cold coronaviruses. Marked clonal contraction was observed in both infection-induced and vaccine-induced clones at late post-vaccination timepoints, consistent with waning T cell responses.

Sequencing used CD4+ T cells from PBMCs cultured with HCoV-229E spike peptides, obtained before COVID-19 vaccination. The cell subset or site label for this specimen denotes: HCoV-229E spike overlapping peptide pool stimulation. The receptor comes from a human donor who received a COVID-19 vaccine. The sequence joins TRBV18 to TRBJ2-7, with 9 middle bases fitting TRBD1. CDR3 region: CASSPGQGDEQYV. The DNA reads as follows: TGTGCCAGCTCACCGGGACAGGGAGACGAGCAGTACGTC.